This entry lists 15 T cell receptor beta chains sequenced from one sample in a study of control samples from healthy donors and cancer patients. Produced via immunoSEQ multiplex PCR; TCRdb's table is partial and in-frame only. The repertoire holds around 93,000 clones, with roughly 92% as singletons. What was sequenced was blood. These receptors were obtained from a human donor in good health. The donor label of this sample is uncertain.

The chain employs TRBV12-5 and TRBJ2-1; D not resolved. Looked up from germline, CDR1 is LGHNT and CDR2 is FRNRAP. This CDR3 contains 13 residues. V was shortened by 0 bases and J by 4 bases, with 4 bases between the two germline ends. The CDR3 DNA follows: TGTGCTAGTGGTTTGGTACCATACAATGAGCAGTTCTTC. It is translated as CASGLVPYNEQFF.

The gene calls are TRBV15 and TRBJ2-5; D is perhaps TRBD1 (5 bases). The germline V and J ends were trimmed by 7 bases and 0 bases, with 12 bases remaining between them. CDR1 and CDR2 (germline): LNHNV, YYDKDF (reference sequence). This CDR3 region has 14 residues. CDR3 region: CATTQQGNQETQYF. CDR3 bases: TGTGCCACCACCCAGCAGGGTAACCAAGAGACCCAGTACTTC.

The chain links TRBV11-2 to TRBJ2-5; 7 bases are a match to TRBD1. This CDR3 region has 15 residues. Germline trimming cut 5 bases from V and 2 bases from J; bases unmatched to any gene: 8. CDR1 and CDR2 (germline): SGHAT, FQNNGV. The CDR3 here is CASSPRDSKQETQYF. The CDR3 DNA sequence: TGTGCCAGCAGCCCAAGGGACAGCAAGCAAGAGACCCAGTACTTC. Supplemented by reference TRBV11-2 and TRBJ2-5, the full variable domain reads EAGVAQSPRYKIIEKRQSVAFWCNPISGHATLYWYQQILGQGPKLLIQFQNNGVVDDSQLPKDRFSAERLKGVDSTLKIQPAKLEDSAVYLCASSPRDSKQETQYFGPGTRLLVL.

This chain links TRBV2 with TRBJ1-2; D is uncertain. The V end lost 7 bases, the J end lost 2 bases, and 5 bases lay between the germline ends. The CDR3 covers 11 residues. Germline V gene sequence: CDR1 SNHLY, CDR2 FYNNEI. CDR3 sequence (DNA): TGTGCCAGCACGCCGAACTATGGCTACACCTTC. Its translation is CASTPNYGYTF.

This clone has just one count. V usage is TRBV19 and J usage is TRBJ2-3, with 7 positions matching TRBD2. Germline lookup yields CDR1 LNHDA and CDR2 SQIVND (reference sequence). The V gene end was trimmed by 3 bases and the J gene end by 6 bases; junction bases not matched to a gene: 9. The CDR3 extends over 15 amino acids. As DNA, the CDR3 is TGTGCCAGTAGTATTGATCAGGGAGGGTTGGATACGCAGTATTTT. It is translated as CASSIDQGGLDTQYF.

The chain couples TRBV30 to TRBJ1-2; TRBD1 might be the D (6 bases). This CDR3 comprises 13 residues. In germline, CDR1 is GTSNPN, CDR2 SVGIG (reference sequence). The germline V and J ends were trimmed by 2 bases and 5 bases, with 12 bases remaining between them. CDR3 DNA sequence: TGTGCCTGGAGTCCTACGGGACAATATGGCTACACCTTC. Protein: CAWSPTGQYGYTF. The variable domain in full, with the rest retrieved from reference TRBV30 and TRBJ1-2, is SQTIHQWPATLVQPVGSPLSLECTVEGTSNPNLYWYRQAAGRGLQLLFYSVGIGQISSEVPQNLSASRPQDRQFILSSKKLLLSDSGFYLCAWSPTGQYGYTFGSGTRLTVV.

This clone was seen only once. CDR3 in DNA: TGTGCTAGTGGTTTGACAGGGGGTGGCTACACCTTC. As protein: CASGLTGGGYTF. V and J are TRBV12-5 and TRBJ1-2, with 8 bases aligning to TRBD1. V trimming: 2 bases; J trimming: 7 bases; junction bases outside the gene matches: 0. The CDR3 sequence is 12 residues long. Germline loops: CDR1 LGHNT, CDR2 FRNRAP.

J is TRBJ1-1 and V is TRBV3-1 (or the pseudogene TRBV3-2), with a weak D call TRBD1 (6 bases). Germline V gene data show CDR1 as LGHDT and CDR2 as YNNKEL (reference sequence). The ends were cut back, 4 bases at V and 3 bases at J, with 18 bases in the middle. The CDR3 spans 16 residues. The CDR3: CASSPIPDRRDTEAFF. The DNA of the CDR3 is TGTGCCAGCAGCCCAATTCCAGACAGGAGGGACACTGAAGCTTTCTTT.

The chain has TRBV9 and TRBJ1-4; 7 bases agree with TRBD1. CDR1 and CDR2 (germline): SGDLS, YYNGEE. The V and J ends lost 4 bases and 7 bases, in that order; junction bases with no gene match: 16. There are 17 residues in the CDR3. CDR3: CASSPRQGIIGSEKLFF. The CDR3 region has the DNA TGTGCCAGCAGCCCCAGACAGGGAATCATAGGAAGTGAAAAACTGTTTTTT.

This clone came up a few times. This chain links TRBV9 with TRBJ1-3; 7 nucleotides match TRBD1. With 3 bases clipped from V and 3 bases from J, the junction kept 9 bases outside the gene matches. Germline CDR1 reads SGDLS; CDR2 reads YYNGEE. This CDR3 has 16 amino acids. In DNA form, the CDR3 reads TGTGCCAGCAGCGCCCCCAGGGGGGGGCTTGGAAACACCATATATTTT. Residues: CASSAPRGGLGNTIYF.

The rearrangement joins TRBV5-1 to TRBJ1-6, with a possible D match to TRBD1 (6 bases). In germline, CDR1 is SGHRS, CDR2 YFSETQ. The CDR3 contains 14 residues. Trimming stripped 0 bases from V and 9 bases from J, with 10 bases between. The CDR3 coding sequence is TGCGCCAGCAGCTTGGTATTAGGGGGTTCACCCCTCCACTTT. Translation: CASSLVLGGSPLHF.

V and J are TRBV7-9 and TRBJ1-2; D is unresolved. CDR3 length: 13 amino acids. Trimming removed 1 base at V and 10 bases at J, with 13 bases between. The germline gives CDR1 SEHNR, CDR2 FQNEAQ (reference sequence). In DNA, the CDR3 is TGTGCCAGCAGCTTAGGTACCGGGAGAATCTACACCTTC. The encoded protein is CASSLGTGRIYTF.

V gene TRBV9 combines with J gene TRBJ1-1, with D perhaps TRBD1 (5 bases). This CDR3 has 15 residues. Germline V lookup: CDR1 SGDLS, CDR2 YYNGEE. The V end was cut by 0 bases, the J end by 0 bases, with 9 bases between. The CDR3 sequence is CASSVAGRMNTEAFF. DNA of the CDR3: TGTGCCAGCAGCGTAGCAGGGAGAATGAACACTGAAGCTTTCTTT.

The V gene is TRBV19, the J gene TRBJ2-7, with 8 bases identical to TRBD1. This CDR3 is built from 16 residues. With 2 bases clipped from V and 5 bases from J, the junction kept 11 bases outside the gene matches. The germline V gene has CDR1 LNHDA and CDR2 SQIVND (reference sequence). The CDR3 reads CASSIIRGQGSDEQYF. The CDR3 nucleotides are TGTGCCAGTAGTATAATCCGCGGACAGGGTTCGGACGAGCAGTACTTC.

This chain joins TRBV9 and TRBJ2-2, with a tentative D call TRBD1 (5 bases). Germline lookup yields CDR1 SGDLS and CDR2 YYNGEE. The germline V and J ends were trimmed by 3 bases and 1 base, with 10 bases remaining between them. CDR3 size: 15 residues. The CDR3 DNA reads TGTGCCAGCAGCGACCTGACAGTGAACACCGGGGAGCTGTTTTTT. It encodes CASSDLTVNTGELFF.